Below, one T cell receptor (beta chain) is given with its context. Its cognate antigen is unknown. The germline V gene has CDR1 ENHRY and CDR2 SYGVKD. Trimming cost V 10 bases and J 0 bases, with 15 bases left between them. The CDR3 has 14 amino acids. The source of the sample is a study of regulatory T cells. Study conclusions and caveats: Hydrophobic residues at CDR3 positions 6 and 7 were enriched in conventional CD4+ T cells of CD3G-deficient patients.

The PCR used 52 TRBV and 13 TRBJ primers. Clones were sequenced by immunoSEQ multiplex PCR, and TCRdb holds only the in-frame ones, with some missing. The repertoire includes about 35,000 clones, approximately 91% of them detected once, and about 2.4% sits in the top ten. At testing, patients were 2 to 39 years old, with reduced naive and increased memory T-cell proportions. This chain joins TRBV10-3 and TRBJ1-2; no clear D gene. The source material was conventional CD4+ T cells sorted from blood. This clonotype was obtained from a person under 35 with CD3G deficiency. The chain's CDR3 is CATRAGGSNYGYTF. The CDR3 DNA follows: TGTGCCACCCGAGCGGGCGGATCTAACTATGGCTACACCTTC.